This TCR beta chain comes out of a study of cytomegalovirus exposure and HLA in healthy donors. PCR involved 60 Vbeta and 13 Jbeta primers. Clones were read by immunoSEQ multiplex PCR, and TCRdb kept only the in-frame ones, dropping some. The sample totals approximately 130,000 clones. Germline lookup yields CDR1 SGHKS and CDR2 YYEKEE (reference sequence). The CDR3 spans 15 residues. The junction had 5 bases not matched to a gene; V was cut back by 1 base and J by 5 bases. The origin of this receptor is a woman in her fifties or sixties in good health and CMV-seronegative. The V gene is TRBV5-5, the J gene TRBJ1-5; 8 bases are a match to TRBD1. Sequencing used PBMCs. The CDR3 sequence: CASSLSGGADQPQHF. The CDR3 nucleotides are TGTGCCAGCAGCTTGTCAGGGGGCGCAGATCAGCCCCAGCATTTT.